The source of this T cell receptor (beta chain) is a study of blood T cell repertoires in COVID-19. In the study overall: Acute and convalescent COVID-19 specimens originated in the United States, Italy and Spain. In each case, the material was cDNA or gDNA derived from T cells, B-cell-depleted T cells, or PBMCs.

As handled by the study authors: Reference gene primer amplification gave nucleated cell count estimates. Sequencing was performed with immunoSEQ multiplex PCR; in TCRdb, only in-frame clones are kept and a portion is missing. That table furnishes V, J and clone size, whereas the DNA furnished D and trimming. In the table there are roughly 260,000 clones, over 80% of which are singletons. This clonotype was sampled from a human donor in a cohort exposed to, infected with or recovered from COVID-19 (not recorded which). The donor label of this sample is uncertain. Sequenced: PBMCs or T cells enriched from blood (not recorded which).

The CDR3 DNA sequence: TGTGCCACCAGCAAGGGACAGCCCCTAATGAACACTGAAGCTTTCTTT. It translates to CATSKGQPLMNTEAFF. V is TRBV15 and J is TRBJ1-1, with 7 positions matching TRBD1. The germline gives CDR1 LNHNV, CDR2 YYDKDF (reference sequence). The CDR3 has 16 amino acids. V was clipped by 4 bases and J by 0 bases; unmatched bases: 8.